The next 4 T cell receptor beta chains were all read from a single sample in a study of beta chain features in type 1 diabetes. General observations from the study: When Type 1 diabetes patients were examined, their TCRB CDR3s proved moderately but significantly shorter in all four CD4+ subsets.

The entirety of the isolated RNA underwent reverse transcription, so expressed TCRB transcripts were sequenced. Clones were read by immunoSEQ multiplex PCR, and TCRdb kept only the in-frame ones, dropping some. This table has roughly 260,000 clones, about 11% appearing once. Antigens for these TCRs are unknown. Sequenced material: naive CD4+ T cells from blood. All receptors come from a man aged 25 to 40 with type 1 diabetes.

The J gene is TRBJ2-1, the V gene TRBV19; D is perhaps TRBD2 (5 bases). The CDR3 is made up of 14 amino acids. CDR1 and CDR2 (germline): LNHDA, SQIVND (reference sequence). The ends were cut back, 3 bases at V and 9 bases at J, with 15 bases in the middle. The CDR3 region has the DNA TGTGCCAGTAGTATGGAGGCCCATGTCGGTGAGCAGTTCTTC. The encoded protein is CASSMEAHVGEQFF.

The rearrangement links TRBV7-8 to TRBJ2-5; a weak D match, TRBD1 (6 bases). The CDR3 contains 17 residues. V was shortened by 4 bases and J by 5 bases, with 23 bases between the two germline ends. Germline CDR1 is SGHVS and CDR2 is FQNEAQ. The CDR3 spells CASSSSRWGRREETQYF. For the CDR3, the DNA is TGTGCCAGCAGCTCCTCCCGCTGGGGGCGCCGAGAGGAGACCCAGTACTTC. Together with reference TRBV7-8 and TRBJ2-5, the CDR3 gives the full variable domain: GAGVSQSPRYKVAKRGQDVALRCDPISGHVSLFWYQQALGQGPEFLTYFQNEAQLDKSGLPSDRFFAERPEGSVSTLKIQRTQQEDSAVYLCASSSSRWGRREETQYFGPGTRLLVL.

This clone was seen more than once but under ten times. This chain uses TRBV30 with TRBJ1-1, with a weak D call TRBD1 (5 bases). CDR3 length: 13 amino acids. Deletions cut 0 bases from V and 10 bases from J, with 15 bases between. CDR1 and CDR2 (germline): GTSNPN, SVGIG (reference sequence). The chain's CDR3 is CAWSVQGAPGAFF. The CDR3 nucleotides are TGTGCCTGGAGTGTACAAGGGGCTCCCGGAGCTTTCTTT.

The rearrangement uses TRBV6-5 and TRBJ1-6; D gene ambiguous. CDR1 MNHEY and CDR2 SVGAGI come from the germline V gene. The CDR3 has 12 amino acids. V lost 4 bases and J lost 7, with 5 bases in between. The CDR3 DNA reads as TGTGCCAGCAGTTCGTCGAATTCACCCCTCCACTTT. It translates to CASSSSNSPLHF.